Following are 26 T cell receptor beta chains from one sample sequenced in a study of OX40 agonist ivuxolimab in advanced cancers. Produced via immunoSEQ multiplex PCR; TCRdb's table is partial and in-frame only. This sample has some 100,000 clones; 90% occur once, and the top ten carry around 0.15%. This specimen consisted of CD4+ or CD8+ T cells sorted from blood, obtained in a trial of the OX40 agonist ivuxolimab. Receptors originate from an adult with an advanced solid tumor such as melanoma, head and neck, liver or kidney cancer.

The CDR3 coding sequence is TGTGCCAGTAGCACCCCCGGGACAGGGTCTGAGACCCAGTACTTC. Translating gives CASSTPGTGSETQYF. The rearrangement joins TRBV19 to TRBJ2-5; 9 nucleotides line up with TRBD1. Germline V gene sequence: CDR1 LNHDA, CDR2 SQIVND (reference sequence). V gave up 6 bases and J gave up 5 bases; unmatched junction bases: 10. The CDR3 runs to 15 residues.

V usage is TRBV9 and J usage is TRBJ1-2; TRBD1 matches 8 bases. With V trimmed by 0 bases and J by 4 bases, 11 bases remained unmatched. Per the germline V gene, CDR1 is SGDLS and CDR2 is YYNGEE. CDR3 length: 17 amino acids. The CDR3 is CASSVGGGTGNVYGYTF. The DNA for the CDR3 is TGTGCCAGCAGCGTAGGAGGGGGGACAGGAAACGTCTATGGCTACACCTTC.

The CDR3 sequence is CASSSGLAGNNEQFF. CDR3 DNA sequence: TGTGCCAGCAGCTCTGGACTAGCGGGGAACAATGAGCAGTTCTTC. The rearrangement uses TRBV7-3 and TRBJ2-1; TRBD2 matches at 12 bases. The CDR3 has 15 amino acids. The germline CDR1 and CDR2 sequences are SGHTA and FQGTGA. V lost 4 bases and J lost 5; bases outside the gene matches: 3.

The chain recombines TRBV5-1 with TRBJ2-1; 10 nucleotides match TRBD2. Germline CDR1 and CDR2: SGHRS and YFSETQ. The CDR3 is 15 residues long. V lost 4 bases to trimming and J lost 5 bases; unmatched junction nucleotides: 6. CDR3 region: CASSPGLAVNNEQFF. The DNA of the CDR3 is TGCGCCAGCAGCCCAGGACTAGCGGTTAACAATGAGCAGTTCTTC.

This clone has only a few counts. The rearrangement links TRBV9 to TRBJ1-5; D perhaps matches TRBD1 (6 bases). V was pared by 4 bases and J by 2 bases, with 7 bases between. The CDR3 consists of 13 residues. The V gene's germline CDR1 is SGDLS and CDR2 YYNGEE. The CDR3 coding sequence is TGTGCCAGCAGCCACAGGGGCAATCAGCCCCAGCATTTT. It codes for CASSHRGNQPQHF. Full variable domain (outside the CDR3, taken from reference TRBV9 and TRBJ1-5): DSGVTQTPKHLITATGQRVTLRCSPRSGDLSVYWYQQSLDQGLQFLIQYYNGEERAKGNILERFSAQQFPDLHSELNLSSLELGDSALYFCASSHRGNQPQHFGDGTRLSIL.

This sequence joins TRBV19 and TRBJ2-3, with TRBD2 identical over 8 bases. The germline CDR1 and CDR2 sequences are LNHDA and SQIVND (reference sequence). After removal of 4 bases from V and 3 bases from J, the junction contained 9 bases not matched to a gene. The CDR3 has 16 amino acids. CDR3 amino acids: CASSTRAGVGTDTQYF. CDR3 nucleotide sequence: TGTGCCAGTAGTACTCGAGCGGGAGTGGGTACAGATACGCAGTATTTT.

The chain joins TRBV6-5 to TRBJ2-1; 7 nucleotides align to TRBD1. Unmatched junction bases numbered 8, after V lost 4 bases and J lost 5 bases. The CDR3 sequence is 15 residues long. Germline assignment: CDR1 MNHEY and CDR2 SVGAGI. The DNA of the CDR3 is TGTGCCAGCAGTTCAGCCCGGGACAGAAACAATGAGCAGTTCTTC. Translating it yields CASSSARDRNNEQFF.

The chain is built from TRBV4-1 and TRBJ1-6; D not resolved. Trimming pared 2 bases from V and 10 bases from J, leaving 6 bases between. Germline V gene lookup returns CDR1 MGHRA and CDR2 YSYEKL. The CDR3 runs 12 residues. CDR3 nucleotides: TGCGCCAGCAGCCAATCAAGCTCACCCCTCCACTTT. Protein product: CASSQSSSPLHF.

The CDR3 nucleotides are TGTGCCAGCAGCTTAACCCGGCCGGTTGGCAGAGGCTACGAGCAGTACTTC. Its translation is CASSLTRPVGRGYEQYF. This rearrangement joins TRBV7-6 to TRBJ2-7; the D is unclear. The CDR3 runs 17 residues. Trimming stripped 2 bases from V and 3 bases from J, with 20 bases between. Germline assignment: CDR1 SGHVS and CDR2 FNYEAQ. The variable domain in full, completed from reference TRBV7-6 and TRBJ2-7, reads GAGVSQSPRYKVTKRGQDVALRCDPISGHVSLYWYRQALGQGPEFLTYFNYEAQQDKSGLPNDRFSAERPEGSISTLTIQRTEQRDSAMYRCASSLTRPVGRGYEQYFGPGTRLTVT.

The V gene is TRBV5-1, the J gene TRBJ2-3; D uncertain. V dropped 0 bases and J dropped 13 bases, with 15 bases sitting between them. CDR1 and CDR2 from the germline V gene are SGHRS and YFSETQ. The CDR3 runs 13 residues. CDR3 amino acids: CASSLEWLTSKYF. Here the CDR3 DNA reads TGCGCCAGCAGCTTGGAATGGCTAACCAGCAAGTATTTT.

The chain uses TRBV19 and TRBJ1-4; D not resolved. Germline assignment: CDR1 LNHDA and CDR2 SQIVND (reference sequence). V lost 3 bases to trimming and J lost 3 bases, with 8 bases between them. The CDR3 contains 14 residues. CDR3 DNA sequence: TGTGCCAGTAGTATTGGCGGGTCTAATGAAAAACTGTTTTTT. Amino acid sequence: CASSIGGSNEKLFF. The whole variable domain, filled in from reference TRBV19 and TRBJ1-4, reads DGGITQSPKYLFRKEGQNVTLSCEQNLNHDAMYWYRQDPGQGLRLIYYSQIVNDFQKGDIAEGYSVSREKKESFPLTVTSAQKNPTAFYLCASSIGGSNEKLFFGSGTQLSVL.

This clone has only one observation. The genes are TRBV11-2 and TRBJ2-2; a possible D gene is TRBD1 (6 bases). Germline CDR1 is SGHAT and CDR2 is FQNNGV. V was cut by 1 base and J by 6 bases, with 9 bases left in between. The CDR3 runs to 14 residues. CDR3 region: CASSLVGAAGELFF. Written as DNA, the CDR3 is TGTGCCAGCAGCTTAGTGGGGGCGGCCGGGGAGCTGTTTTTT.

The chain joins TRBV5-1 to TRBJ2-7, with D maybe TRBD1 (5 bases). The CDR3 totals 14 residues. The V gene lost 1 base and the J gene lost 2 bases, with 10 bases spanning the gap. CDR1 and CDR2 from the germline V gene are SGHRS and YFSETQ. CDR3 nucleotides: TGCGCCAGCAGCTTGCAGGGCAGAACCTACGAGCAGTACTTC. This sequence encodes CASSLQGRTYEQYF.

This rearrangement joins TRBV5-1 to TRBJ1-1, with 7 bases fitting TRBD1. J was trimmed by 2 bases and V by 1 base; bases with no gene match: 11. CDR3 length: 17 amino acids. CDR1 and CDR2 from the germline V gene are SGHRS and YFSETQ. This CDR3 is CASSLRPRGFDNTEAFF. In DNA form, the CDR3 reads TGCGCCAGCAGCTTGCGACCCAGGGGGTTTGATAACACTGAAGCTTTCTTT.

This clone came up once. The sample contains more than one DNA sequence encoding this CDR3. The rearrangement joins TRBV6-1 to TRBJ1-2, with D maybe TRBD1 (5 bases). The germline CDR1 and CDR2 sequences are MNHNS and SASEGT. The CDR3 is 12 amino acids. The V gene lost 3 bases and the J gene lost 5 bases, with 7 bases spanning the gap. The CDR3 DNA follows: TGTGCCAGCAGTGAGGCAGGGTATGGCTACACCTTC. It translates to CASSEAGYGYTF.

The gene calls are TRBV9 and TRBJ2-5; D unresolved. V was trimmed by 0 bases and J by 5 bases, leaving 5 bases between them. This CDR3 contains 12 residues. In germline, CDR1 is SGDLS, CDR2 YYNGEE. CDR3 amino acids: CASSVVGETQYF. The DNA of the CDR3 is TGTGCCAGCAGCGTAGTCGGGGAGACCCAGTACTTC.

The chain is built from TRBV10-1 and TRBJ1-1; D unclear. Germline loops: CDR1 WNHNN, CDR2 SYGVQD (reference sequence). This CDR3 comprises 13 residues. V lost 4 bases and J 0 bases, leaving 6 bases between the germline ends. CDR3 in DNA: TGCGCCAGCAGTGGGGCCATGAACACTGAAGCTTTCTTT. Protein: CASSGAMNTEAFF.

This clone was seen just once. The gene calls are TRBV6-5 and TRBJ1-2; maybe TRBD1 (6 bases). The CDR3 is 13 amino acids. Trimming stripped 4 bases from V and 4 bases from J, with 10 bases between. The germline V gene encodes CDR1 MNHEY and CDR2 SVGAGI. The CDR3 reads CASSSGVRYGYTF. The DNA of the CDR3 is TGTGCCAGCAGTTCAGGGGTCCGCTATGGCTACACCTTC.

This CDR3 reads CASSLGSGALLLPDTQYF. The DNA of the CDR3 is TGTGCCAGCAGCTTAGGGTCGGGGGCCCTGCTCCTCCCAGATACGCAGTATTTT. This chain links TRBV7-6 with TRBJ2-3; D is tentatively TRBD1 or TRBD2 (6 bases each). Germline V gene lookup returns CDR1 SGHVS and CDR2 FNYEAQ. The CDR3 is made up of 18 amino acids. V lost 1 base, J lost 4 bases, and 21 bases lay in between.

The V call is TRBV6-5, the J call TRBJ1-1, with D hard to call. Looked up from germline, CDR1 is MNHEY and CDR2 is SVGAGI. The CDR3 loop spans 12 amino acids. Trimming left V 2 bases short and J 6 bases short, with 7 bases between. The CDR3 spells CASSYLGAEAFF. The CDR3 nucleotides read TGTGCCAGCAGTTACCTGGGCGCTGAAGCTTTCTTT.

The chain uses TRBV5-6 and TRBJ2-1, with D tentatively TRBD1 (5 bases). CDR1 and CDR2 from the germline V gene are SGHDT and YYEEEE. The CDR3 extends over 14 amino acids. V lost 4 bases to trimming and J lost 1 base, with 9 bases between them. As DNA, the CDR3 is TGTGCCAGCAGCCTCCCAGGGTCCTACAATGAGCAGTTCTTC. It encodes CASSLPGSYNEQFF.

The J gene is TRBJ2-7, the V gene TRBV6-5; TRBD2 agrees at 10 bases. The V gene's germline CDR1 is MNHEY and CDR2 SVGAGI. With V trimmed by 5 bases and J by 1 base, 5 bases remained unmatched. CDR3 length equals 15 residues. CDR3 protein: CASSQTSGASYEQYF. The DNA of the CDR3 is TGTGCCAGCAGTCAAACTAGCGGGGCTTCCTACGAGCAGTACTTC.

The chain couples TRBV25-1 to TRBJ2-5; 12 bases are a match to TRBD1. Germline trimming cut 7 bases from V and 5 bases from J; bases unmatched to any gene: 5. The CDR3 contains 14 residues. The germline V gene has CDR1 MGHDK and CDR2 SYGVNS. The CDR3 loop reads CASTGTGGLETQYF. CDR3 bases: TGTGCCAGCACCGGGACAGGGGGCCTGGAGACCCAGTACTTC.

Here the CDR3 DNA reads TGTGCCAGCAGTCCTAGACAGGGGCGACCCGGGGAGCAGTACTTC. It encodes CASSPRQGRPGEQYF. The rearrangement links TRBV27 to TRBJ2-7, with 8 nucleotides matching TRBD1. CDR1 and CDR2 (germline): MNHEY, SMNVEV (reference sequence). The CDR3 contains 15 residues. Trimming removed 5 bases from V and 7 bases from J; junction bases left unmatched: 13.

The chain has TRBV13 and TRBJ1-5; D gene uncertain. The V and J ends lost 1 base and 3 bases respectively, with 4 bases between them. The CDR3 has 13 residues. CDR1 is PRHDT and CDR2 is FYEKMQ in the germline V gene (reference sequence). The CDR3 protein is CASSLDHNQPQHF. The DNA of the CDR3 is TGTGCCAGCAGCTTAGACCACAATCAGCCCCAGCATTTT. The full variable domain, in which reference TRBV13 and TRBJ1-5 provide the parts outside the CDR3, is AAGVIQSPRHLIKEKRETATLKCYPIPRHDTVYWYQQGPGQDPQFLISFYEKMQSDKGSIPDRFSAQQFSDYHSELNMSSLELGDSALYFCASSLDHNQPQHFGDGTRLSIL.

The rearrangement links TRBV18 to TRBJ2-3, with 9 bases matching TRBD2. Looked up from germline, CDR1 is KGHSH and CDR2 is LQKENI. V was pared by 3 bases and J by 2 bases, with 12 bases of the junction left unmatched. This CDR3 comprises 18 residues. The CDR3 DNA follows: TGTGCCAGCTCACCGAGGCCAGGACTAGCGACGATCACAGATACGCAGTATTTT. This sequence encodes CASSPRPGLATITDTQYF.